The sequence of this T cell receptor beta chain was determined in a study of cytomegalovirus exposure and HLA in healthy donors. General study findings and limits: A list of 150 or so TCR beta chains associated with cytomegalovirus was given. Another analysis was done later, and it associated around 15,000 TCR beta sequences with HLA alleles at 0.05 false discovery rate.

The PCR contained 60 Vbeta and 13 Jbeta primers. Profiling relied on immunoSEQ multiplex PCR, and the TCRdb table lists in-frame clones only, not all of them. The table lists roughly 150,000 clones, over 70% of them singletons. Comment on this clone: No antigen is known for it.

The sequencing sample was made of PBMCs. The receptor comes from a man aged 25 to 40 in good health and CMV-seropositive.

CDR3 DNA: TGCGCCAGCAGCTTATCACCCCCAGATGGTAGCGAACCCTACGAGCAGTACTTC. It is translated as CASSLSPPDGSEPYEQYF. The genes are TRBV5-1 and TRBJ2-7; D perhaps matches TRBD2 (5 bases). Trimming cost V 2 bases and J 2 bases, with 23 bases left between them. Germline V gene lookup returns CDR1 SGHRS and CDR2 YFSETQ. The CDR3 loop spans 18 amino acids.